These 6 T cell receptor beta chains came from one sample sequenced in a study of control samples from healthy donors and cancer patients. Profiled with immunoSEQ multiplex PCR; TCRdb holds only in-frame clones, not every one. Of about 180,000 clones in the sample, around nine tenths were seen once. Sequenced material: blood. Receptors originate from a young man in good health.

V gene TRBV4-1 combines with J gene TRBJ1-2; D is undetermined. V lost 0 bases, J lost 8 bases, and 13 bases lay in between. Germline values: CDR1 MGHRA, CDR2 YSYEKL. The CDR3 totals 14 residues. The CDR3 here is CASSQEMGNGGYTF. The CDR3 region has the DNA TGCGCCAGCAGCCAAGAGATGGGGAATGGGGGCTACACCTTC.

CDR3 nucleotides: TGTGCCACCAGCGGGTCCGAAGAGCAGTACTTC. Its translation: CATSGSEEQYF. This chain uses TRBV24-1 with TRBJ2-7; no definite D call. CDR1 KGHDR and CDR2 SFDVKD come from the germline V gene. Trimming left V 7 bases short and J 7 bases short, with 10 bases between. The CDR3 totals 11 residues.

The V call is TRBV18, the J call TRBJ1-3, with unresolved D. V lost 5 bases and J lost 0, with 11 bases in between. Germline loops: CDR1 KGHSH, CDR2 LQKENI. The CDR3 contains 15 residues. In DNA form, the CDR3 reads TGTGCCAGCTCATCCGATAAGAGCTCTGGAAACACCATATATTTT. This sequence encodes CASSSDKSSGNTIYF.

This chain links TRBV24-1 with TRBJ2-4; either TRBD1 or TRBD2 may supply D (6 bases each). Germline V gene data show CDR1 as KGHDR and CDR2 as SFDVKD. The V and J ends lost 3 bases and 7 bases respectively, with 12 bases between them. The CDR3 totals 14 residues. CDR3 region: CATSDGGRRNIQYF. The CDR3, as DNA: TGTGCCACCAGTGATGGGGGGCGAAGGAACATTCAGTACTTC.

The V and J genes are TRBV5-1 and TRBJ2-2; D is undetermined. V lost 1 base and J 6 bases, leaving 7 bases between the germline ends. Germline values: CDR1 SGHRS, CDR2 YFSETQ. This CDR3 is built from 13 residues. DNA of the CDR3: TGCGCCAGCAGCTTGAGAGCACCCGGGGAGCTGTTTTTT. Protein sequence: CASSLRAPGELFF.

V and J are TRBV28 and TRBJ2-7, with D possibly being TRBD1 or TRBD2 (6 bases each). CDR1 is MDHEN, CDR2 SYDVKM, per germline. The V and J ends lost 2 bases and 4 bases respectively, with 12 bases between them. The CDR3 extends over 14 amino acids. In nucleotides, the CDR3 is TGTGCCAGCAGTTTAGGGGGGCGGGAATACGAGCAGTACTTC. Translation gives CASSLGGREYEQYF.